Presented here are 13 T cell receptor beta chains from one specimen sequenced in a study of Graves' ophthalmopathy and Graves' hyperthyroidism. Using RNA transcripts, the TCR beta CDR3 regions were amplified. Second-round multiplex PCR followed a first-round RT-PCR using HTBI primers. TCRdb reprocessed the multiplex PCR reads with MiXCR, giving one entry per CDR3 protein. The repertoire has 600,000 to 700,000 distinct CDR3 sequences, about 40% of them found once; the top ten carry roughly 3.5%. Material: peripheral blood. The receptors here all came from an adult man with Graves' ophthalmopathy.

This clonotype was seen a single time. A read error may produce the germline difference seen at one junction end. V gene TRBV2 combines with J gene TRBJ2-2; unclear D gene. Germline V gene lookup returns CDR1 SNHLY and CDR2 FYNNEI. CDR3 length equals 15 residues. The CDR3 DNA reads TGTGCCAGCAGCCAAGAGTACGCGAACACCAGGGAGCTGTTTTTT. This codes for CASSQEYANTRELFF.

This rearrangement joins TRBV2 to TRBJ2-3; TRBD2 might be the D (6 bases). The CDR3 runs to 14 residues. Germline CDR1 is SNHLY and CDR2 is FYNNEI. Trimming removed 10 bases at V and 6 bases at J, with 20 bases between. The CDR3 region is CATIPGDQTDTQYF. CDR3 DNA sequence: TGTGCCACCATTCCGGGGGACCAGACGGATACGCAGTATTTT.

This clonotype was counted only a few times. The chain is built from TRBV10-2 and TRBJ2-7; D uncertain. This CDR3 is 12 amino acids long. Trimming shortened V by 3 bases and J by 6 bases, and 9 bases separated the two germline ends. Looked up from germline, CDR1 is WSHSY and CDR2 is SAAADI. The DNA of the CDR3 is TGCGCCAGCAGTGATGTCCGAGGCGAGCAGTACTTC. Protein sequence: CASSDVRGEQYF.

This clonotype was observed at least ten times. V usage is TRBV7-2 and J usage is TRBJ1-5, with no clear D. V lost 1 base and J 9 bases, leaving 13 bases between the germline ends. Germline CDR1 and CDR2: SGHTA and FQGNSA. There are 14 residues in the CDR3. The CDR3 nucleotides read TGTGCCAGCAGCTTAGTGGGCGCGCCGGCGCCCCAGCATTTT. Translation: CASSLVGAPAPQHF.

At least ten counts were recorded for this clonotype. The chain links TRBV24-1 to TRBJ2-2; TRBD2 matches at 8 bases. CDR1 is KGHDR and CDR2 is SFDVKD in the germline V gene. The V gene end was trimmed by 12 bases and the J gene end by 6 bases; junction bases not matched to a gene: 14. CDR3 size: 15 residues. CDR3 in amino acids: CAASGPAGVAGELFF. CDR3 DNA sequence: TGTGCCGCTAGCGGGCCAGCGGGAGTAGCCGGGGAGCTGTTTTTT.

The J gene is TRBJ2-5, the V gene TRBV7-9, with TRBD1 matching over 10 bases. The ends lost 3 bases at V and 6 bases at J; junction bases unmatched: 7. The CDR3 length is 15 residues. From germline, CDR1 is SEHNR and CDR2 FQNEAQ (reference sequence). Here the CDR3 DNA reads TGTGCCAGCAGCTTGGGGACAGGGGCCATGCAGACCCAGTACTTC. Translated: CASSLGTGAMQTQYF. Together with reference TRBV7-9 and TRBJ2-5, the CDR3 gives the full variable domain: DTGVSQNPRHKITKRGQNVTFRCDPISEHNRLYWYRQTLGQGPEFLTYFQNEAQLEKSRLLSDRFSAERPKGSFSTLEIQRTEQGDSAMYLCASSLGTGAMQTQYFGPGTRLLVL.

The rearrangement links TRBV19 to TRBJ1-1; 10 bases match TRBD1. Germline loops: CDR1 LNHDA, CDR2 SQIVND (reference sequence). The length of the CDR3 is 16 residues. V was pared by 5 bases and J by 3 bases, with 9 bases of the junction left unmatched. In nucleotides, the CDR3 is TGTGCCAGTAGTGCGCGGGACAGGGGAATGGACACTGAAGCTTTCTTT. Translating gives CASSARDRGMDTEAFF.

As for this clonotype: A much larger clone sits a single nucleotide away, making a read error possible. The rearrangement joins TRBV9 to TRBJ2-5, with TRBD2 identical over 11 bases. Germline V gene lookup returns CDR1 SGDLS and CDR2 YYNGEE. This CDR3 comprises 16 residues. DNA of the CDR3: TGTGCCAGCAGTCCCGCCGGGACTAGCGGTCAAGAGACCCGGTACTTC. The encoded protein is CASSPAGTSGQETRYF.

This clonotype has only a few counts. The gene calls are TRBV3-1 and TRBJ1-1; D ambiguous. Trimming stripped 0 bases from V and 0 bases from J, with 8 bases between. The V gene's germline CDR1 is LGHDT and CDR2 YNNKEL (reference sequence). CDR3 length: 15 residues. CDR3 in amino acids: CASSQEGQLNTEAFF. The DNA for the CDR3 is TGTGCCAGCAGCCAAGAAGGGCAGCTGAACACTGAAGCTTTCTTT.

As regards this clonotype: One end of the junction varies from germline; a read error may be responsible. V usage is TRBV7-7 and J usage is TRBJ2-5; 8 nucleotides agree with TRBD1. CDR3 length: 15 amino acids. Germline V gene lookup returns CDR1 SSHAT and CDR2 FNYEAQ (reference sequence). This chain's CDR3 is CASSTRTGMKETQYF. The CDR3 coding sequence is TGTGCTAGCAGCACGAGGACAGGGATGAAGGAGACCCAGTACTTC.

In its sample, this clonotype was seen many times. The gene calls are TRBV15 and TRBJ2-7; D is perhaps TRBD1 (5 bases). The CDR3 loop spans 13 amino acids. Per germline, CDR1 LNHNV and CDR2 YYDKDF (reference sequence). Trimming left V 5 bases short and J 1 base short, with 9 bases between. The CDR3 protein is CATSERTSYEQYF. The CDR3 coding sequence is TGTGCCACCAGCGAACGGACATCCTACGAGCAGTACTTC.

This clonotype was counted ten times or more. V is TRBV7-7 and J is TRBJ1-3; 10 bases agree with TRBD1. Germline lookup yields CDR1 SSHAT and CDR2 FNYEAQ (reference sequence). This CDR3 contains 18 residues. Unmatched junction bases numbered 12, after V lost 4 bases and J lost 3 bases. This chain's CDR3 is CASSSRPGDRGGGNTIYF. CDR3 in DNA: TGTGCCAGCAGCTCCCGTCCCGGGGACAGGGGTGGTGGAAACACCATATATTTT.

This clonotype was counted at least ten times. The V and J genes are TRBV29-1 and TRBJ2-7; D may be TRBD2 (5 bases). The V gene's germline CDR1 is SQVTM and CDR2 ANQGSEA. V lost 5 bases, J lost 2 bases, and 19 bases lay in between. This CDR3 region has 15 residues. CDR3: CSVLRAENPTYEQYF. As DNA, the CDR3 is TGCAGCGTTCTGAGGGCAGAAAATCCAACCTACGAGCAGTACTTC.